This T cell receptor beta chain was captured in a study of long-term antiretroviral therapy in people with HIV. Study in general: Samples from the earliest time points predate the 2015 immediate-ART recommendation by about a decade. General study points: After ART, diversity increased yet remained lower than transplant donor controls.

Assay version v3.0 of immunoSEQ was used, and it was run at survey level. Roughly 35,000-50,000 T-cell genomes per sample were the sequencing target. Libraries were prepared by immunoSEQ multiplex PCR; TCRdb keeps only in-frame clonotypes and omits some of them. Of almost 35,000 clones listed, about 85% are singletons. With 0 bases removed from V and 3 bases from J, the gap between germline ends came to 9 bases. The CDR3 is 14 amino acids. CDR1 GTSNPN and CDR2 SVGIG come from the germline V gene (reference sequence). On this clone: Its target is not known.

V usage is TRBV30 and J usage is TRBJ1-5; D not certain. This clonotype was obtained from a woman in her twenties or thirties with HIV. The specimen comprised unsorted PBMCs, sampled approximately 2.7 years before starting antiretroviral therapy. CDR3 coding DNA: TGTGCCTGGAGTGTATGGGGAAACAATCAGCCCCAGCATTTT. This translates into CAWSVWGNNQPQHF. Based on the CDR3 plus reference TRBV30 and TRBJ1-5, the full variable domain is SQTIHQWPATLVQPVGSPLSLECTVEGTSNPNLYWYRQAAGRGLQLLFYSVGIGQISSEVPQNLSASRPQDRQFILSSKKLLLSDSGFYLCAWSVWGNNQPQHFGDGTRLSIL.